This record covers a single T cell receptor (beta chain). Peripheral blood came from all dose cohorts at three timepoints. The CDR3 is 14 residues long. V lost 0 bases, J lost 1 base, and 7 bases lay in between. Germline V gene sequence: CDR1 LNHNV, CDR2 YYDKDF (reference sequence). This entry belongs to a study of OX40 agonist ivuxolimab in advanced cancers. Turning to the study itself: Prior anti-PD-1, anti-PD-L1 or anti-CTLA-4 therapy did not bar entry, and about 40% had some.

Sequencing was performed with immunoSEQ multiplex PCR; in TCRdb, only in-frame clones are kept and a portion is missing. Of 80,000 or so clones listed, more than 80% were seen once; the top ten hold 2% to 2.5%. The chain has TRBV15 and TRBJ2-7; no reliable D call. The sequence was obtained from an adult with an advanced solid tumor such as melanoma, head and neck, liver or kidney cancer. Sequencing was performed on CD4+ or CD8+ T cells sorted from blood, taken in a trial of the OX40 agonist ivuxolimab. CDR3 in DNA: TGTGCCACCAGCAGAGATAAGGGTTCCTACGAGCAGTACTTC. Its translation: CATSRDKGSYEQYF.